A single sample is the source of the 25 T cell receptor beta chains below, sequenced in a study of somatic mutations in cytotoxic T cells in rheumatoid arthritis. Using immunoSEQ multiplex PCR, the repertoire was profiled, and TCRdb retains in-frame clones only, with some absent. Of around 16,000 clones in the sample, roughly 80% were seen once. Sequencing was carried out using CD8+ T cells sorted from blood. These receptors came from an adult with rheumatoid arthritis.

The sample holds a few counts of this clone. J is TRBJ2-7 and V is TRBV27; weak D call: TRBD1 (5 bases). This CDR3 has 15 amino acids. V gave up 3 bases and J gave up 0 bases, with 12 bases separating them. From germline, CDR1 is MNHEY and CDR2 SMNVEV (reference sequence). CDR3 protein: CASSFIGQSSYEQYF. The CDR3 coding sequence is TGTGCCAGCAGTTTCATCGGACAATCCTCCTACGAGCAGTACTTC.

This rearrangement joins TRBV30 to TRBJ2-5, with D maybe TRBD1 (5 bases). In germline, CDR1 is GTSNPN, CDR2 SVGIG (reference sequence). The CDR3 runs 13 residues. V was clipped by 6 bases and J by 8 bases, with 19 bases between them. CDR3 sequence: CACTGQSEATQYF. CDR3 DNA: TGTGCCTGTACCGGACAATCTGAGGCCACCCAGTACTTC.

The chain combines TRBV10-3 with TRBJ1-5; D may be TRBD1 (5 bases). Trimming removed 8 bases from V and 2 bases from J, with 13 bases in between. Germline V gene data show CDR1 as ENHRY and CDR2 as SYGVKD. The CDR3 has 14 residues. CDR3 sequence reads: CAIWGGEGNQPQHF. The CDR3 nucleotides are TGTGCCATCTGGGGGGGAGAGGGCAATCAGCCCCAGCATTTT.

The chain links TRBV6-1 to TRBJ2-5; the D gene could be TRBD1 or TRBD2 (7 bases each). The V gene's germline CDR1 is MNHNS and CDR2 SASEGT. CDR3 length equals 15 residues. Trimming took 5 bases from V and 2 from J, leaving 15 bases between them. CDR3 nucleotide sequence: TGTGCCAGCAGTCAGGGGGGTAGCGGGCAAGAGACCCAGTACTTC. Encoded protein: CASSQGGSGQETQYF.

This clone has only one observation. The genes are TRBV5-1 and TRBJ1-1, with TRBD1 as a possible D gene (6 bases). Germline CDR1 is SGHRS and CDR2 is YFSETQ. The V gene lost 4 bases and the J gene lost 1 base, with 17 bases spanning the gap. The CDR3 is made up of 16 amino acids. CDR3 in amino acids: CASSANREWGNTEAFF. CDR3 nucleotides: TGCGCCAGCAGCGCCAACAGGGAATGGGGGAACACTGAAGCTTTCTTT.

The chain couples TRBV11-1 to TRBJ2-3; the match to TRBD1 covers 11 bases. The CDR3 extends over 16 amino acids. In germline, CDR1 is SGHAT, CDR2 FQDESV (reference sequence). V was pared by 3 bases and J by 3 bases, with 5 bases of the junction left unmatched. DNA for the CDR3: TGTGCCAGCAGCTTTCTAGGACAGGGGGCAACAGATACGCAGTATTTT. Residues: CASSFLGQGATDTQYF.

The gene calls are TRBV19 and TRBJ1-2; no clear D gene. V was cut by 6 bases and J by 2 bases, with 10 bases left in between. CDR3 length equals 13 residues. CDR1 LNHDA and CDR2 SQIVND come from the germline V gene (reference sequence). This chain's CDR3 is CASSPVENYGYTF. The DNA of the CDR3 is TGTGCCAGTAGCCCGGTTGAGAACTATGGCTACACCTTC.

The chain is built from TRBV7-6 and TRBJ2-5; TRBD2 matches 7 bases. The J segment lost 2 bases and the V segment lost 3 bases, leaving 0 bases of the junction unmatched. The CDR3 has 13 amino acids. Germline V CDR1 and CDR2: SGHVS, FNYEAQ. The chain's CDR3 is CASSFSGQETQYF. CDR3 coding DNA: TGTGCCAGCAGCTTTAGCGGGCAAGAGACCCAGTACTTC.

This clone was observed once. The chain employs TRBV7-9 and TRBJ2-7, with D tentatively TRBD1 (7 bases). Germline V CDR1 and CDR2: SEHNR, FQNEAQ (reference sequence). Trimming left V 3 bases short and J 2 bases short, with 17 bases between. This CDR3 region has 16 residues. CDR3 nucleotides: TGTGCCAGCAGCTTTCGGGGGACAGATAACCCCTACGAGCAGTACTTC. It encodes CASSFRGTDNPYEQYF.

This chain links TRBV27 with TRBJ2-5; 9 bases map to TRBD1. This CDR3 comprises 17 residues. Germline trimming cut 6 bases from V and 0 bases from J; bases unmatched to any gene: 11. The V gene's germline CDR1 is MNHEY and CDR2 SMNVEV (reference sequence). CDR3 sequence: CASSSSTGTGYQETQYF. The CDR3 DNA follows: TGTGCCAGCAGCTCTTCGACCGGGACAGGGTACCAAGAGACCCAGTACTTC.

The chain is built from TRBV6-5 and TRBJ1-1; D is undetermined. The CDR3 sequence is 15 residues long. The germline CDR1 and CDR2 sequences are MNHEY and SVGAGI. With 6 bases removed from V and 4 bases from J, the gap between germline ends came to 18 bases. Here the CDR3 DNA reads TGTGCCAGCAGCGGTGTGGGGAAGTCAACCACTGAAGCTTTCTTT. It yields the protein CASSGVGKSTTEAFF.

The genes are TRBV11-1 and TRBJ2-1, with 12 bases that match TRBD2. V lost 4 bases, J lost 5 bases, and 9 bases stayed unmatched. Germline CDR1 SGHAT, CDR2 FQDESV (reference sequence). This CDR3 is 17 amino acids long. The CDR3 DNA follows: TGTGCCAGCAGCTCTGGATGGACTAGCGGGGAAAACAATGAGCAGTTCTTC. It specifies CASSSGWTSGENNEQFF. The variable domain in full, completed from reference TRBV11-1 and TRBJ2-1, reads EAEVAQSPRYKITEKSQAVAFWCDPISGHATLYWYRQILGQGPELLVQFQDESVVDDSQLPKDRFSAERLKGVDSTLKIQPAELGDSAMYLCASSSGWTSGENNEQFFGPGTRLTVL.

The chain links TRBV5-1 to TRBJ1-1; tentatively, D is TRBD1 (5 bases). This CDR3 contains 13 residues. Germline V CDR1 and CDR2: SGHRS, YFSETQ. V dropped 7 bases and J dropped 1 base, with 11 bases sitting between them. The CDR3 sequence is CASGGGRNTEAFF. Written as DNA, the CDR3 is TGCGCCAGCGGCGGGGGACGGAACACTGAAGCTTTCTTT. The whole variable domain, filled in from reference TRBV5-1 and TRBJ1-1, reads KAGVTQTPRYLIKTRGQQVTLSCSPISGHRSVSWYQQTPGQGLQFLFEYFSETQRNKGNFPGRFSGRQFSNSRSEMNVSTLELGDSALYLCASGGGRNTEAFFGQGTRLTVV.

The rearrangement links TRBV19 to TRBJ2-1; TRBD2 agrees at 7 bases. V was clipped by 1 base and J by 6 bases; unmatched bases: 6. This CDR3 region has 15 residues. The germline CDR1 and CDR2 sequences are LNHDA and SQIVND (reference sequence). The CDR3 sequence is CASSIGASGGNEQFF. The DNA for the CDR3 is TGTGCCAGTAGTATAGGGGCTAGCGGCGGCAATGAGCAGTTCTTC.

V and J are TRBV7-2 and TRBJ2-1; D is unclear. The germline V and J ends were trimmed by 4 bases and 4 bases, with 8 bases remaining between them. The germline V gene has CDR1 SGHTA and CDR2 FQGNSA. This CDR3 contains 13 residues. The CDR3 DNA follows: TGTGCCAGCAGCTCGACCGGGTACAATGAGCAGTTCTTC. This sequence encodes CASSSTGYNEQFF.

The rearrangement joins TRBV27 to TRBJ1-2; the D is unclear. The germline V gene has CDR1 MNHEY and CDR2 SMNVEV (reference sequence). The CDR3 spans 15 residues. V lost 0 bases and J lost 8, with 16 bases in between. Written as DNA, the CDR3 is TGTGCCAGCAGTTTATCCTGGTCGGCTGTGAGGGGCTACACCTTC. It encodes CASSLSWSAVRGYTF.

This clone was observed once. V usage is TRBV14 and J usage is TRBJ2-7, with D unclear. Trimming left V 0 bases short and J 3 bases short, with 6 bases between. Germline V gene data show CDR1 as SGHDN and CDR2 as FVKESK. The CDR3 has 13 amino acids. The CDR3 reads CASSQEDGYEQYF. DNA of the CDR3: TGTGCCAGCAGCCAAGAGGACGGCTACGAGCAGTACTTC.

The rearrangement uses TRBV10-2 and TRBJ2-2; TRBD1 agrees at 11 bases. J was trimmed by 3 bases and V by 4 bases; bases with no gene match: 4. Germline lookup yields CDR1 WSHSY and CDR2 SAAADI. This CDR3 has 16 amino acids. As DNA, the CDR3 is TGCGCCAGCAGTGGGTGGACAGGGGGCCACACCGGGGAGCTGTTTTTT. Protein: CASSGWTGGHTGELFF.

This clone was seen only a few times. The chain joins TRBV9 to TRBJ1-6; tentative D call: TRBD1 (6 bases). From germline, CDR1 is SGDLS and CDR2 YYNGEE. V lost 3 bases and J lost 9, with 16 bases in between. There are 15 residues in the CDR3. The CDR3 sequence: CASSAAYRAGSPLHF. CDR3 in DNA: TGTGCCAGCAGCGCAGCATACAGGGCTGGTTCACCCCTCCACTTT. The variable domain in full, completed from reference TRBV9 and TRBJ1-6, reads DSGVTQTPKHLITATGQRVTLRCSPRSGDLSVYWYQQSLDQGLQFLIQYYNGEERAKGNILERFSAQQFPDLHSELNLSSLELGDSALYFCASSAAYRAGSPLHFGNGTRLTVT.

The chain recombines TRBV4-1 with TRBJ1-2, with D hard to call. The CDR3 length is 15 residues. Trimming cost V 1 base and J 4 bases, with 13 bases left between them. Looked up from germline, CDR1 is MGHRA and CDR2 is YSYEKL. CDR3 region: CASSQVMEEGYGYTF. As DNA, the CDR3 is TGCGCCAGCAGCCAAGTTATGGAAGAGGGCTATGGCTACACCTTC.

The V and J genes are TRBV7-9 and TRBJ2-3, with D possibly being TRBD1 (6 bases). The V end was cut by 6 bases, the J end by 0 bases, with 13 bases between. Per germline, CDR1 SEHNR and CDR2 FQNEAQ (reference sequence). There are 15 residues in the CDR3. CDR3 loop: CASRSRDTSTDTQYF. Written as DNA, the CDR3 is TGTGCCAGCAGATCCAGGGACACGAGCACAGATACGCAGTATTTT.

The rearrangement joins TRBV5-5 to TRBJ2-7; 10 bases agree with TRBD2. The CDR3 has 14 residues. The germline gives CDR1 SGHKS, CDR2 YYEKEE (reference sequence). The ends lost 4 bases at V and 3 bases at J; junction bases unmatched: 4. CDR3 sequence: CASSPLAGNYEQYF. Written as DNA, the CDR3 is TGTGCCAGCAGCCCACTAGCGGGGAACTACGAGCAGTACTTC.

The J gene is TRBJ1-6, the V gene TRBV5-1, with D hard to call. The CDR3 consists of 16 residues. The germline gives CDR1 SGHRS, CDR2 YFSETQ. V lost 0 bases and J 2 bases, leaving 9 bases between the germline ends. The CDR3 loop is CASSLDGSPYNSPLHF. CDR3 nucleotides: TGCGCCAGCAGCTTGGACGGGAGCCCCTATAATTCACCCCTCCACTTT.

CDR3 residues: CASSYSGTGELFF. The DNA for the CDR3 is TGTGCCAGCAGTTACTCTGGCACCGGGGAGCTGTTTTTT. The V call is TRBV6-5, the J call TRBJ2-2; D unresolved. V lost 0 bases to trimming and J lost 4 bases, with 3 bases between them. Germline values: CDR1 MNHEY, CDR2 SVGAGI. The CDR3 covers 13 residues.

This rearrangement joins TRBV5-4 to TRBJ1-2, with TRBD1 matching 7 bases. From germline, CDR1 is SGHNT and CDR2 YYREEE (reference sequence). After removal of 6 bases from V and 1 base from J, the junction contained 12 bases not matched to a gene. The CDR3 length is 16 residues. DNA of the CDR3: TGTGCCAGCAACAATAGACAGGGTGTGAGTAACTATGGCTACACCTTC. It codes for CASNNRQGVSNYGYTF.